The 16 T cell receptor beta chains in this list originate from one sample, sequenced in a study of T cell repertoires in aging, cancer and after chemotherapy. Rearranged V-D-J TRB sequences were amplified with a mixed TRB-A/B primer pool. TCRdb analysed the multiplex PCR reads with MiXCR anew, one entry per CDR3 protein. This repertoire shows some 4,000 distinct CDR3 sequences, over 20% found once; its top ten account for 25% to 35%. Peripheral blood genomic DNA, not sorted cells or RNA, was the template. Sequenced material: blood. The receptor source for this set is a human donor in good health. The donor label of this sample is uncertain.

V is TRBV7-2 and J is TRBJ1-5, with TRBD1 as a possible D gene (5 bases). V was pared by 5 bases and J by 4 bases, with 18 bases between. Looked up from germline, CDR1 is SGHTA and CDR2 is FQGNSA. This CDR3 region has 16 residues. The CDR3 DNA reads TGTGCCAGCAGCGCCCGTTCCCTCGGGGCGAATCAGCCCCAGCATTTT. Protein product: CASSARSLGANQPQHF.

Relative to its sample, this clonotype is medium-sized. This chain joins TRBV15 and TRBJ2-3, with 7 bases lining up with TRBD1. The V gene end was trimmed by 4 bases and the J gene end by 2 bases; junction bases not matched to a gene: 6. Germline lookup yields CDR1 LNHNV and CDR2 YYDKDF (reference sequence). The CDR3 totals 15 residues. CDR3 in amino acids: CATSTQGEITDTQYF. CDR3 coding DNA: TGTGCCACCAGCACGCAGGGGGAAATCACAGATACGCAGTATTTT.

This clonotype is termed medium-sized. As DNA, the CDR3 is TGTGCCACCAGCGAGGGACAGGGCCGCACAGATACGCAGTATTTT. It is translated as CATSEGQGRTDTQYF. The rearrangement joins TRBV15 to TRBJ2-3; TRBD1 agrees at 9 bases. The V and J ends lost 5 bases and 1 base, in that order; junction bases with no gene match: 4. The CDR3 length is 15 residues. CDR1 LNHNV and CDR2 YYDKDF come from the germline V gene (reference sequence). The whole variable domain, remainder taken from reference TRBV15 and TRBJ2-3, is DAMVIQNPRYQVTQFGKPVTLSCSQTLNHNVMYWYQQKSSQAPKLLFHYYDKDFNNEADTPDNFQSRRPNTSFCFLDIRSPGLGDTAMYLCATSEGQGRTDTQYFGPGTRLTVL.

A note on this clonotype: Since a much larger clone is just one base distant, this may be a read error. V is TRBV27 and J is TRBJ1-2; D is perhaps TRBD1 (5 bases). Germline CDR1 is MNHEY and CDR2 is SMNVEV (reference sequence). The CDR3 length is 14 residues. This chain's CDR3 is CASSLSGRADGHTF. CDR3 DNA: TGTGCCAGCAGTTTATCGGGCAGGGCAGATGGCCACACCTTC.

Within the sample, this clonotype is medium-sized. J is TRBJ1-6 and V is TRBV30; D is possibly TRBD1 (5 bases). V was clipped by 5 bases and J by 4 bases, with 15 bases between them. In germline, CDR1 is GTSNPN, CDR2 SVGIG (reference sequence). The CDR3 sequence is 15 residues long. The CDR3 loop is CAWGLQGTYNSPLHF. The CDR3 nucleotides are TGTGCCTGGGGACTGCAAGGGACGTATAATTCACCCCTCCACTTT.

V usage is TRBV20-1 and J usage is TRBJ2-5; either TRBD1 or TRBD2 may fit D (6 bases each). The ends were cut back, 3 bases at V and 7 bases at J, with 12 bases in the middle. This CDR3 comprises 12 residues. In germline, CDR1 is DFQATT, CDR2 SNEGSKA (reference sequence). CDR3 sequence reads: CSASPEGGTQYF. The DNA of the CDR3 is TGCAGTGCTAGTCCTGAGGGGGGGACCCAGTACTTC.

The chain is built from TRBV6-5 and TRBJ2-7; TRBD1 matches at 8 bases. The J segment lost 3 bases and the V segment lost 8 bases, leaving 6 bases of the junction unmatched. The CDR3 is 13 residues long. Germline-derived CDR1 and CDR2 are MNHEY and SVGAGI. The CDR3: CASGGTGYYEQYF. The CDR3, as DNA: TGTGCCAGCGGAGGGACAGGATACTACGAGCAGTACTTC.

This clonotype appeared a few times. The gene calls are TRBV18 and TRBJ1-3, with D hard to call. CDR1 and CDR2 from the germline V gene are KGHSH and LQKENI. V lost 1 base, J lost 0 bases, and 7 bases lay in between. The CDR3 spans 15 residues. The CDR3 DNA reads as TGTGCCAGCTCACCACAGAAGGGCTCTGGAAACACCATATATTTT. The encoded protein is CASSPQKGSGNTIYF.

Sample share makes this clonotype medium-sized. J is TRBJ2-7 and V is TRBV19, with TRBD2 identical over 7 bases. With 1 base clipped from V and 3 bases from J, the junction kept 6 bases outside the gene matches. The CDR3 has 15 residues. Germline loops: CDR1 LNHDA, CDR2 SQIVND (reference sequence). CDR3 in amino acids: CASSIGGGYDYEQYF. The DNA for the CDR3 is TGTGCCAGTAGTATAGGGGGAGGGTACGACTACGAGCAGTACTTC.

The chain has TRBV6-2 or TRBV6-3 and TRBJ1-1, with D hard to call. CDR1 is MNHEY and CDR2 is SVGEGT in the germline V gene. This CDR3 is built from 15 residues. With 2 bases removed from V and 2 bases from J, the gap between germline ends came to 12 bases. DNA of the CDR3: TGTGCCAGCAGTTACCCGAGCAGAGGAAACACTGAAGCTTTCTTT. This gives the protein CASSYPSRGNTEAFF.

Judged by abundance, this clonotype is medium-sized (0.01 to 0.1%). The chain couples TRBV29-1 to TRBJ1-1; TRBD1 is a possible D gene (5 bases). CDR1 and CDR2 from the germline V gene are SQVTM and ANQGSEA. The CDR3 has 15 residues. The ends were cut back, 7 bases at V and 3 bases at J, with 21 bases in the middle. CDR3 DNA sequence: TGCAGCGGTTTCTCGTACGTTCCGGGGGACACTGAAGCTTTCTTT. Its protein is CSGFSYVPGDTEAFF. The full variable domain, in which reference TRBV29-1 and TRBJ1-1 provide the parts outside the CDR3, is SAVISQKPSRDICQRGTSLTIQCQVDSQVTMMFWYRQQPGQSLTLIATANQGSEATYESGFVIDKFPISRPNLTFSTLTVSNMSPEDSSIYLCSGFSYVPGDTEAFFGQGTRLTVV.

This clonotype ranks as medium-sized (0.01 to 0.1%). This chain uses TRBV19 with TRBJ2-5; 7 bases fit TRBD1. There are 14 residues in the CDR3. J gave up 0 bases and V 4 bases, and 2 bases lay outside the gene matches. The V gene's germline CDR1 is LNHDA and CDR2 SQIVND (reference sequence). CDR3 sequence: CASSTTGNQETQYF. The DNA for the CDR3 is TGTGCCAGTAGTACGACAGGGAACCAAGAGACCCAGTACTTC.

The table lists this clonotype with a few counts. The CDR3 region is CASSVGQLSTGNQPQHF. In nucleotides, the CDR3 is TGTGCCAGCAGTGTGGGACAACTTTCCACCGGCAATCAGCCCCAGCATTTT. V is TRBV12-3 or TRBV12-4 and J is TRBJ1-5; TRBD1 is a possible D gene (6 bases). The V end lost 5 bases, the J end lost 2 bases, and 19 bases lay between the germline ends. The CDR3 loop spans 17 amino acids.

This clonotype was observed a handful of times. The chain uses TRBV5-4 and TRBJ2-7; D remains ambiguous. V lost 2 bases and J lost 1, with 7 bases in between. The CDR3 loop spans 13 amino acids. CDR1 is SGHNT and CDR2 is YYREEE in the germline V gene (reference sequence). This chain's CDR3 is CASSFPGSYEQYF. In DNA, the CDR3 is TGTGCCAGCAGCTTCCCGGGTTCCTACGAGCAGTACTTC.

The chain links TRBV14 to TRBJ1-1; TRBD1 might be the D (6 bases). The germline V and J ends were trimmed by 1 base and 11 bases, with 14 bases remaining between them. CDR3 length: 13 residues. Germline CDR1 and CDR2: SGHDN and FVKESK. The CDR3 coding sequence is TGTGCCAGCAGCCAAGTAGGGGGGGGGGAGGCTTTCTTT. Protein sequence: CASSQVGGGEAFF.

This clonotype is judged medium-sized. CDR3 DNA: TGTGCCAGCAGTTACCCGGGACTAAGCGGGAGCTCCTACAATGAGCAGTTCTTC. This translates into CASSYPGLSGSSYNEQFF. This sequence joins TRBV6-2 or TRBV6-3 and TRBJ2-1; 8 positions agree with TRBD2. The germline V gene has CDR1 MNHEY and CDR2 SVGEGT. The CDR3 runs 18 residues. Germline trimming cut 2 bases from V and 0 bases from J; bases unmatched to any gene: 9.